These 32 T cell receptor beta chains came from one sample sequenced in a study of cytomegalovirus exposure and HLA in healthy donors (dated by TCRdb to about 2017). The receptor library was made with the immunoSEQ multiplex PCR assay. For the multiplex PCR, a mixture combining 60 forward primers for TCR Vbeta segments and 13 reverse primers for TCR Jbeta segments was used. Drawn from immuneACCESS, this table holds only the in-frame rearrangements with V and J called that TCRdb kept. Clones are partly lost; checked studies trace under half to an unresolved V gene and leave the rest unexplained. The sample table records approximately 110,000 clones; 55% to 75% of these occur just once. Around 3.9% of the sample is in the top ten clones. Sequencing was done on a sample of PBMCs. The receptors derive from a man between 25 and 39 years old in good health and CMV-seropositive.

This sequence joins TRBV9 and TRBJ1-1; tentative D call: TRBD1 (6 bases). The CDR3 has 13 amino acids. Germline CDR1 is SGDLS and CDR2 is YYNGEE. V was cut by 4 bases and J by 5 bases, with 12 bases left in between. The CDR3 loop reads CASSYRVETEAFF. DNA for the CDR3: TGTGCCAGCAGCTACAGGGTCGAGACTGAAGCTTTCTTT.

V usage is TRBV5-5 and J usage is TRBJ1-5, with unresolved D. Trimming took off 3 bases at V and 7 bases at J, with 11 bases between the two ends. Germline V CDR1 and CDR2: SGHKS, YYEKEE (reference sequence). The CDR3 has 13 residues. The CDR3 protein is CASSYTGNQPQHF. The CDR3 DNA reads as TGTGCCAGCAGCTATACGGGGAACCAGCCCCAGCATTTT.

With regard to this clone: One end of the junction fails to match germline, which may point to a read error. V and J are TRBV6-5 and TRBJ2-7; D gene uncertain. CDR1 is MNHEY and CDR2 is SVGAGI in the germline V gene. The CDR3 length is 15 residues. The CDR3 sequence: CASSNSHNFAYGQYF. DNA of the CDR3: TGTGCCAGCAGCAACAGTCATAACTTCGCCTACGGGCAGTACTTC.

This clone has a single count. This sequence joins TRBV6-4 and TRBJ1-1; 8 bases match TRBD1. V lost 6 bases to trimming and J lost 3 bases; unmatched junction nucleotides: 6. In germline, CDR1 is MRHNA, CDR2 SNTAGT. The CDR3 loop spans 14 amino acids. This chain's CDR3 is CASSQKQGDTEAFF. CDR3 bases: TGTGCCAGCAGCCAAAAACAGGGGGACACTGAAGCTTTCTTT.

The chain couples TRBV4-1 to TRBJ1-6; D is uncertain. V gave up 1 base and J gave up 7 bases, with 11 bases separating them. This CDR3 has 15 residues. The V gene's germline CDR1 is MGHRA and CDR2 YSYEKL. In DNA, the CDR3 is TGCGCCAGCAGCCAAGGGGTAGCCAAAAATTCACCCCTCCACTTT. Protein sequence: CASSQGVAKNSPLHF.

The gene calls are TRBV2 and TRBJ2-3; D is possibly TRBD2 (6 bases). The ends were cut back, 7 bases at V and 0 bases at J, with 11 bases in the middle. CDR3 length: 14 residues. The germline CDR1 and CDR2 sequences are SNHLY and FYNNEI. CDR3 region: CASTILASTDTQYF. The DNA for the CDR3 is TGTGCCAGCACCATCCTAGCGAGCACAGATACGCAGTATTTT.

This chain joins TRBV28 and TRBJ1-2; D remains ambiguous. CDR1 is MDHEN and CDR2 is SYDVKM in the germline V gene. V gave up 7 bases and J gave up 2 bases, with 11 bases separating them. This CDR3 is built from 13 residues. The CDR3 nucleotides are TGTGCCAGCACCTTAGACATCAACTATGGCTACACCTTC. This translates into CASTLDINYGYTF.

This clone was seen a handful of times. The chain employs TRBV27 and TRBJ1-5; 8 bases agree with TRBD1. The CDR3 runs 16 residues. The trim removed 5 bases at V and 4 bases at J, leaving 10 bases unmatched. Looked up from germline, CDR1 is MNHEY and CDR2 is SMNVEV (reference sequence). CDR3 bases: TGTGCCAGCAGTCCCTGGACAGGGTCCCCTAATCAGCCCCAGCATTTT. Amino acid sequence: CASSPWTGSPNQPQHF.

This clone has only a few counts. The chain employs TRBV6-5 and TRBJ2-7; D uncertain. CDR1 and CDR2 (germline): MNHEY, SVGAGI. Trimming cost V 6 bases and J 0 bases, with 6 bases left between them. The CDR3 loop spans 12 amino acids. The CDR3: CASRAGSYEQYF. The CDR3 DNA reads TGTGCCAGCAGGGCAGGCTCCTACGAGCAGTACTTC.

The gene calls are TRBV5-1 and TRBJ2-5, with 8 bases identical to TRBD2. Germline trimming cut 0 bases from V and 1 base from J; bases unmatched to any gene: 8. This CDR3 has 17 residues. CDR1 is SGHRS, CDR2 YFSETQ, per germline. The CDR3 sequence: CASSLVLAGNTQETQYF. Here the CDR3 DNA reads TGCGCCAGCAGCTTGGTTCTAGCGGGTAACACCCAAGAGACCCAGTACTTC.

The rearrangement uses TRBV6-4 and TRBJ1-2, with TRBD1 matching 9 bases. This CDR3 has 18 residues. CDR1 is MRHNA, CDR2 SNTAGT, per germline. J lost 4 bases, V lost 7 bases, and 19 bases had no gene match. CDR3 nucleotides: TGTGCCAGCACTACCCGAGGGGACAGGGTGGGTGGTGGCTATGGCTACACCTTC. Amino acids: CASTTRGDRVGGGYGYTF.

As regards this clone: One junction end does not reproduce the germline sequence, and a read error may be involved. The V gene is TRBV6-5, the J gene TRBJ1-1; 8 nucleotides line up with TRBD1. Germline V gene sequence: CDR1 MNHEY, CDR2 SVGAGI. CDR3 length: 14 residues. In nucleotides, the CDR3 is TGTACCAGCAGTCCGACAGGGGTGAACACTGAAGCTTTCTTT. It translates to CTSSPTGVNTEAFF.

V is TRBV5-1 and J is TRBJ2-5, with TRBD2 as a possible D gene (6 bases). The V end was cut by 3 bases, the J end by 5 bases, with 11 bases between. Germline lookup yields CDR1 SGHRS and CDR2 YFSETQ. The CDR3 is made up of 13 amino acids. Written as DNA, the CDR3 is TGCGCCAGCAGCTGGACTACCGAGGAGACCCAGTACTTC. Residues: CASSWTTEETQYF. The full variable domain, with the rest looked up from reference TRBV5-1 and TRBJ2-5, is KAGVTQTPRYLIKTRGQQVTLSCSPISGHRSVSWYQQTPGQGLQFLFEYFSETQRNKGNFPGRFSGRQFSNSRSEMNVSTLELGDSALYLCASSWTTEETQYFGPGTRLLVL.

CDR3 DNA: TGTGCCAGCAGCCAAGACAGGAGCTCCTACAATGAGCAGTTCTTC. This encodes CASSQDRSSYNEQFF. This chain connects TRBV6-5 to TRBJ2-1; D possibly corresponds to TRBD1 (6 bases). V was clipped by 6 bases and J by 0 bases, with 12 bases between them. CDR1 is MNHEY and CDR2 is SVGAGI in the germline V gene. The CDR3 is 15 residues long.

This clone appeared a few times. The CDR3 bases are TGTGCCAGCAGTACTACCTACTACGAGCAGTACTTC. Its translation is CASSTTYYEQYF. The rearrangement links TRBV2 to TRBJ2-7; no firm D call. Trimming took 5 bases from V and 3 from J, leaving 8 bases between them. Germline V gene data show CDR1 as SNHLY and CDR2 as FYNNEI. CDR3 size: 12 residues.

The chain links TRBV6-5 to TRBJ1-3; the D is unclear. This CDR3 is built from 14 residues. V lost 0 bases, J lost 7 bases, and 10 bases lay in between. Germline CDR1 reads MNHEY; CDR2 reads SVGAGI. The CDR3 DNA reads as TGTGCCAGCAGTTACTCAGGCGAGGTGAACACCATATATTTT. Protein product: CASSYSGEVNTIYF.

The chain's CDR3 is CSVRDNHEQFF. The CDR3 nucleotides read TGCAGCGTCCGGGACAACCATGAGCAGTTCTTC. The gene calls are TRBV29-1 and TRBJ2-1, with D maybe TRBD1 (6 bases). This CDR3 is built from 11 residues. The germline CDR1 and CDR2 sequences are SQVTM and ANQGSEA. Trimming removed 6 bases at V and 8 bases at J, with 11 bases between.

This clone was observed a single time. This chain connects TRBV19 to TRBJ2-5, with D possibly TRBD2 on 5 matching bases. The V end lost 2 bases, the J end lost 5 bases, and 12 bases lay between the germline ends. CDR1 and CDR2 from the germline V gene are LNHDA and SQIVND (reference sequence). The CDR3 consists of 14 residues. The CDR3 DNA follows: TGTGCCAGTAGTATACGCGGAGGATTCGAGACCCAGTACTTC. This codes for CASSIRGGFETQYF.

Only a few counts were recorded for this clone. The V and J genes are TRBV5-1 and TRBJ1-2; TRBD1 matches at 7 bases. CDR3 length: 15 amino acids. The V and J ends lost 0 bases and 2 bases, in that order; junction bases with no gene match: 4. Germline V gene lookup returns CDR1 SGHRS and CDR2 YFSETQ. The CDR3 nucleotides are TGCGCCAGCAGCTTGGAGGCAGGGGGGAACTATGGCTACACCTTC. Protein sequence: CASSLEAGGNYGYTF.

The rearrangement links TRBV11-2 to TRBJ1-2, with 8 bases that match TRBD1. Trimming removed 2 bases from V and 8 bases from J; junction bases left unmatched: 10. Germline-derived CDR1 and CDR2 are SGHAT and FQNNGV. This CDR3 has 15 amino acids. The CDR3 DNA is TGTGCCAGCAGCTTAACAGGGGGAAGACTTAAAGGCTACACCTTC. Translation: CASSLTGGRLKGYTF.

There are many counts of this clone. V usage is TRBV6-6 and J usage is TRBJ1-4, with D possibly TRBD1 on 5 matching bases. CDR1 is MNHNY and CDR2 is SVGAGI in the germline V gene (reference sequence). Trimming removed 6 bases from V and 2 bases from J, with 16 bases in between. The CDR3 runs to 16 residues. Here the CDR3 DNA reads TGTGCCAGCAGAACCCAAGGCGGGGCCACTAATGAAAAACTGTTTTTT. It codes for CASRTQGGATNEKLFF.

There are a few counts of this clone. The chain couples TRBV19 to TRBJ2-7; possibly TRBD1 for D (6 bases). The germline gives CDR1 LNHDA, CDR2 SQIVND (reference sequence). CDR3 size: 16 residues. V was shortened by 4 bases and J by 3 bases, with 19 bases between the two germline ends. The CDR3 here is CASSKTSGTPLYEQYF. CDR3 sequence (DNA): TGTGCCAGTAGTAAGACTTCCGGGACACCGCTCTACGAGCAGTACTTC.

Written as DNA, the CDR3 is TGTGCCAGTAGTATACGGACAACAGATACGCAGTATTTT. Translating gives CASSIRTTDTQYF. The chain joins TRBV19 to TRBJ2-3; possible D gene TRBD1, 5 bases. CDR1 LNHDA and CDR2 SQIVND come from the germline V gene (reference sequence). V lost 2 bases and J lost 3, with 6 bases in between. The CDR3 runs to 13 residues. Full variable domain (remainder filled in from reference TRBV19 and TRBJ2-3): DGGITQSPKYLFRKEGQNVTLSCEQNLNHDAMYWYRQDPGQGLRLIYYSQIVNDFQKGDIAEGYSVSREKKESFPLTVTSAQKNPTAFYLCASSIRTTDTQYFGPGTRLTVL.

The chain combines TRBV15 with TRBJ2-1; D is ambiguous. The CDR3 totals 13 residues. V lost 1 base and J lost 3, with 4 bases in between. The germline V gene encodes CDR1 LNHNV and CDR2 YYDKDF (reference sequence). The CDR3 DNA reads TGTGCCACCAGCAGAGGAGTCTACAATGAGCAGTTCTTC. The encoded protein is CATSRGVYNEQFF.

This rearrangement joins TRBV10-3 to TRBJ1-1; weak D call: TRBD1 (6 bases). Germline lookup yields CDR1 ENHRY and CDR2 SYGVKD. V dropped 10 bases and J dropped 4 bases, with 19 bases sitting between them. The CDR3 totals 14 residues. This chain's CDR3 is CASSPRGGGTEAFF. The CDR3 coding sequence is TGTGCCAGCAGCCCCCGGGGAGGGGGCACTGAAGCTTTCTTT.

The chain is built from TRBV6-1 and TRBJ1-3; D is ambiguous. V lost 0 bases to trimming and J lost 0 bases, with 9 bases between them. The CDR3 has 16 residues. Germline CDR1 reads MNHNS; CDR2 reads SASEGT. The CDR3 reads CASSEAPVFSGNTIYF. Written as DNA, the CDR3 is TGTGCCAGCAGTGAAGCGCCAGTGTTCTCTGGAAACACCATATATTTT.

This chain uses TRBV27 with TRBJ1-2, with TRBD1 matching 9 bases. V trimming: 2 bases; J trimming: 0 bases; junction bases outside the gene matches: 10. The CDR3 is made up of 18 amino acids. Per germline, CDR1 MNHEY and CDR2 SMNVEV (reference sequence). CDR3 in amino acids: CASSLGPGTGLTNYGYTF. The CDR3 DNA sequence: TGTGCCAGCAGTTTAGGGCCCGGGACAGGGCTCACTAACTATGGCTACACCTTC.

This clone was counted a few times. The same CDR3 can be traced to other DNA sequences in this sample. The chain uses TRBV19 and TRBJ2-7, with D maybe TRBD1 (5 bases). There are 14 residues in the CDR3. Trimming shortened V by 1 base and J by 1 base, and 8 bases separated the two germline ends. CDR1 and CDR2 from the germline V gene are LNHDA and SQIVND (reference sequence). The CDR3 protein is CASSIGGGSYEQYF. The DNA of the CDR3 is TGTGCCAGTAGTATAGGGGGCGGATCCTACGAGCAGTACTTC. Full variable domain (remainder filled in from reference TRBV19 and TRBJ2-7): DGGITQSPKYLFRKEGQNVTLSCEQNLNHDAMYWYRQDPGQGLRLIYYSQIVNDFQKGDIAEGYSVSREKKESFPLTVTSAQKNPTAFYLCASSIGGGSYEQYFGPGTRLTVT.

This clone was picked up a small number of times. The chain recombines TRBV6-6 with TRBJ1-2; 12 nucleotides align to TRBD1. The CDR3 runs 14 residues. Trimming removed 5 bases from V and 8 bases from J; junction bases left unmatched: 6. The germline gives CDR1 MNHNY, CDR2 SVGAGI (reference sequence). CDR3 in amino acids: CASSGTGGYRGYTF. The CDR3 DNA reads as TGTGCCAGCAGTGGGACAGGGGGCTATCGGGGCTACACCTTC.

The rearrangement uses TRBV9 and TRBJ1-5; D perhaps matches TRBD1 (5 bases). V lost 4 bases and J 0 bases, leaving 8 bases between the germline ends. Germline CDR1 and CDR2: SGDLS and YYNGEE. This CDR3 comprises 14 residues. CDR3 sequence: CASSRGLSNQPQHF. CDR3 nucleotides: TGTGCCAGCAGCAGGGGACTTAGCAATCAGCCCCAGCATTTT.

This chain connects TRBV6-6 to TRBJ2-7; 9 nucleotides align to TRBD1. The CDR3 has 15 amino acids. In germline, CDR1 is MNHNY, CDR2 SVGAGI (reference sequence). After removal of 7 bases from V and 4 bases from J, the junction contained 11 bases not matched to a gene. The CDR3 here is CASTNRGGQGYEQYF. DNA for the CDR3: TGTGCCAGCACCAATCGCGGGGGACAGGGTTACGAGCAGTACTTC.

The CDR3 nucleotides are TGTGCCAGCAGCTCCCACTGGTTACTTAACTATGGCTACACCTTC. This codes for CASSSHWLLNYGYTF. The chain links TRBV7-6 to TRBJ1-2; no definite D call. Germline-derived CDR1 and CDR2 are SGHVS and FNYEAQ. This CDR3 region has 15 residues. The V end lost 4 bases, the J end lost 1 base, and 13 bases lay between the germline ends.